This TCR beta chain derives from a study of cytomegalovirus exposure and HLA in healthy donors (TCRdb year 2017). For context, the study as a whole: An earlier analysis of several hundred of the donors reported roughly 300 Gb of sequence data and some 100 million unique TCR beta sequences from about 179 million T cells. Approximately 300 gigabases of sequencing data and around 90 million unique TCR sequences made up an early release that covered about 640 HLA-typed donors. Of the roughly 400 genotyped donors, 75% to 85% were placed in the genetic ancestry cluster associated with self-reported Caucasian donors. The study aimed to test whether cataloging public T cell receptors could reveal signatures of past pathogen exposure. The study profiled the T cell repertoires of about 640 subjects by immunosequencing and related them to cytomegalovirus serostatus. A separate validation cohort of roughly 110 different subjects was used in addition to the 666-subject first cohort. To predict cytomegalovirus infection status, the study brought together high-throughput TCR immunosequencing, statistical association of individual TCRs with disease status, and machine learning. To study patterns of TCR occurrence, a later analysis re-analyzed previously published TCR beta repertoires from around 670 donors and added high-resolution HLA genotyping. Rather than drawing on any new phenotypic data, the later analysis identified candidate immune exposures from TCR beta sequences and the way those sequences occurred across donors. An earlier analysis of around 580 of the donors used high-throughput TCR beta sequencing to judge whether each TCR beta V gene segment behaved as functional or pseudogenic. Donor age, sex, ethnicity and CMV serostatus were collected together with the repertoire data. A later genetic analysis took genome-wide SNP genotypes for about 55% of the 666 donors and used that subset as a discovery cohort. Every repertoire in the discovery cohort had been generated on one and the same sequencing platform. HLA typing included class I and class II loci at four-digit resolution. The number of typed donors differed by locus: 629-630 for A, B, C, DRB1 and DQB1; some 540 for DQA1; 600 to 610 for DPA1; and roughly 450 for DPB1. Five DR-DQ haplotypes were treated as single units for association and clustering because of strong linkage in the cohort. Across approximately 420 genotyped donors of the cohort, an average of approximately 240,000 unique TCR beta nucleotide sequences per donor were sequenced, and approximately 17% of those sequences were non-productive. Results the study describes overall, beyond this receptor: Presence/absence analyses assumed roughly uniform sequencing depth across donors, an assumption that may not hold. This cohort had only TCR beta chains sequenced, and the lack of alpha or paired-chain data limited which features could be detected. The sequencing pipeline was judged likely to have produced a cluster of highly shared sequence variants as a technical artifact. Correlated functional status among segregating V segments might be attributable to linkage disequilibrium, but an unknown experimental factor could not be ruled out. In a later analysis, TCR association rates were found to vary across HLA loci, with the most associated TCRs seen for DRB1 alleles and the fewest for HLA-C alleles. Cytomegalovirus status was reported to be diagnosed by the classifier with high specificity and sensitivity in both the original and validation cohorts. The only immune exposure information available for the cohort was CMV serostatus. Because counts were too low, roughly 18 rarely observed V segments, including chromosome 9 orphons, were left out of the earlier analysis of about 500 of the donors. In a later genetic analysis, a missense DCLRE1C variant was associated with V-gene and J-gene trimming of TCR beta chains, and the association was replicated in an independent cohort. The authors suggested that the approach could potentially be generalized to other disease states and immunological phenotypes. Because HLA typing was missing for some donors at each locus, association tests included only the typed subset. Most TCR sequences were observed very rarely across donors, whereas some public TCRs were present in many individuals. In a later genetic analysis, fewer N-insertions in productive TCRs were reported among donors in an Asian-associated ancestry cluster than the roughly 700-donor mean. When HLA alleles, especially DR and DQ, strongly co-occurred, TCR associations were difficult to assign to individual alleles. In a later analysis, HLA-associated TCR beta chains showed more clonal expansion and lower generation probabilities than non-associated chains that were equally common. A later analysis found that most CMV-associated TCR beta chains appeared HLA-restricted, with HLA associations seemingly driven largely by CMV exposure. A later analysis associated about 17,000 TCR beta sequences with specific HLA alleles at a false discovery rate of 0.05. In an earlier analysis of approximately 590 of the donors, most TCR beta V segments appeared in productive rearrangements about 90% or about 30% of the time, broadly matching IMGT annotations. A further reported finding was that TCR beta sequences accurately predicted the HLA-A and HLA-B alleles for most subjects in the first cohort. Several of the top co-occurrence clusters appeared to be linked to parvovirus B19, influenza, CMV and Epstein-Barr virus, according to a later analysis. The study listed around 160 TCR beta chains as associated with cytomegalovirus. In vitro tests confirmed that a few of the cytomegalovirus-associated TCR beta chains recognize cytomegalovirus antigens. Some IMGT-functional V segments, including TRBV6-2 and TRBV6-3, could not be told apart with the 87-base-pair reads, so those segments were excluded.

The CDR3 holds 15 amino acids from the cysteine to the phenylalanine. The retained sequence is limited to the CDR3, 45 bases, with the frame set at the first base. For this chain, trimming is 1 base at the V end and 8 bases at the J end, and the number of junction bases without a gene match is 6. The germline V gene (reference sequence) gives CDR1 as MNHEY and CDR2 as SMNVEV. With respect to this clone: This clone's antigen is unknown. No qualities accompany the bases; no much larger clone lies one base away.

The cohort consisted of some 730 healthy bone marrow donors. At the time of sampling, every cohort member was nominally healthy, though immune exposures that went unrecorded were likely present. The donor was CMV seropositive and belonged to the group of 250 to 300 seropositive cohort members. A peripheral blood sample was provided by each donor, and peripheral blood mononuclear cells were used for TCR beta sequencing. The Qiagen DNeasy Blood Extraction Kit was used to extract genomic DNA from the blood cell samples. The library came from the immunoSEQ multiplex PCR assay. For the multiplex PCR, a mixture combining 60 forward primers for TCR Vbeta segments and 13 reverse primers for TCR Jbeta segments was used. Amplification of the CDR3 region of rearranged TCR beta genes was performed with a multiplex PCR assay on genomic DNA. On the Illumina HiSeq System, the amplified TCR beta libraries were sequenced as 87-base-pair reads. On the study's bioinformatics: A later analysis counted tens of millions of unique TCR beta chains across the 690 or so repertoires, and 9 million to 14 million of these chains were shared by at least two donors. Raw reads were error-corrected and collapsed into unique sequences with a nearest-neighbor algorithm that merged closely related sequences to remove PCR and sequencing errors. CDR3 sequences were aligned to IMGT reference sequences to assign V, D and J gene segments. For a sequence to be retained, a match of at least six nucleotides to both a V gene segment and a J gene segment was required. Rearrangements were classified as productive when the CDR3 lacked stop codons and remained in frame with V and J, and all other rearrangements were classified as non-productive. Following IMGT convention, CDR3 was defined as the stretch from the second conserved V-encoded cysteine up to the conserved J-encoded phenylalanine. In an earlier analysis of 500 to 650 of the donors, sequences lacking an unambiguous match to a single V gene segment were excluded. In an earlier analysis of about 590 of the donors, a V segment was called functional when productive rearrangements were above 56.7%, and segregating when the standard deviation between donors exceeded 5%. To diagnose cytomegalovirus status from the catalog of TCR beta chain sequences, a statistical classification framework was built. In a later analysis, TCR nucleotide sequences were compared against IMGT/GENE-DB human TR gene sequences so that V and J genes could be assigned. Using the TCRdist pipeline, a later analysis assigned CDR3 sequences along with most-parsimonious VDJ recombination scenarios. A later analysis defined each TCR beta chain by its CDR3 amino acid sequence plus V-gene family, and excluded reads lacking a unique V-gene family. As a way to deal with suspected cross-contamination and a sequencing artifact, a later analysis dropped over 550 nucleotide sequences that were highly shared and had low generation probability. In a later analysis, a clonal expansion index was calculated for each public chain from normalized within-repertoire ranks of inferred template counts. Generation probabilities in a later analysis came from a VDJ recombination model fitted to out-of-frame rearrangements, and those results were checked against IGoR. In a later analysis, hypergeometric tests were used to score TCR-TCR, TCR-HLA and TCR-CMV co-occurrence, with a repertoire-size bias correction applied to TCR pairs. In a later analysis, false discovery rates were estimated by permuting HLA or CMV assignments 20 times. In a later analysis, co-occurring TCRs were grouped with DBSCAN, and TCRdist sequence similarity was added when clustering was performed within HLA-allele-positive subsets. For co-occurrence clustering, repertoires with fewer than 30,000 or more than 120,000 public chains were excluded, along with five or six repertoires with anomalous nucleotide sharing. Here the immuneACCESS table is served through TCRdb, limited to in-frame sequences with V and J called. Missing clones are a known gap in these copies; in checked studies unresolved V genes cover under half, and the rest lacks a known reason. V, J and clone size are those of that table, while D and trimming were read from the DNA. Counted in this sample were 150,000 to 180,000 clones; 80% of them appeared once. The biggest ten clones account for roughly 5.5% of the sample.

Sequencing was carried out using PBMCs. Here the chain combines TRBV27 and TRBJ1-2, and TRBD1 aligns with 11 junction nucleotides. The receptor's source is a woman in her 40s in good health and CMV-seropositive. The encoded CDR3 is CASSLWGGTGGGYTF. In nucleotides, the sequence is TGTGCCAGCAGTTTATGGGGCGGGACAGGGGGAGGCTACACCTTC.